This T cell receptor (beta chain) was recorded in a study of blood T cell repertoires in COVID-19. Study background: Acute and convalescent COVID-19 specimens originated in the United States, Italy and Spain.

The data were produced by immunoSEQ multiplex PCR, yet TCRdb's version contains in-frame clones alone and is incomplete. The sample yields about 330,000 clones, more than 75% seen once. All recovered Cohort 3 donors got two negative PCRs, got clearance, or saw symptom resolution. Germline V gene lookup returns CDR1 MNHEY and CDR2 SVGAGI. With 2 bases clipped from V and 5 bases from J, the junction kept 5 bases outside the gene matches. There are 14 residues in the CDR3. Specimen: PBMCs or T cells enriched from blood (not recorded which). The TCR comes from a woman aged 25 to 39 who had recovered from COVID-19. This chain uses TRBV6-5 with TRBJ2-7, with TRBD1 matching over 8 bases. CDR3 in DNA: TGTGCCAGCAGTTACCGGGACAGGAGCAACGAGCAGTACTTC. It is translated as CASSYRDRSNEQYF.